This T cell receptor (beta chain) derives from a study of human CD8 memory T cell subsets. Points from the study as a whole: In this study, sequencing was restricted to T cell receptor beta chains only. Stem-like memory T cells matched precursor exhausted T cells in high diversity, which effector memory cells lacked. From the Chao1 estimates, stem-like memory T cells appeared to be more diverse than precursor exhausted T cells.

Duplicate 150,000-cell vials of sorted CD8+ T cells per subset supplied the RNA. Germline CDR1 SGHTA, CDR2 FQGTGA. This CDR3 contains 18 residues. Preparation of the TCR beta libraries relied on UMI-labeled 5' RACE. Reanalyzing the 5' RACE reads, TCRdb keeps one entry per CDR3 protein, without DNA. With 7,000 to 9,500 distinct CDR3 sequences in the sample, the ten largest clones hold 20% to 25%. With regard to this clonotype: Its antigen remains unidentified.

The chain combines TRBV7-3 with TRBJ2-3; TCRdb outputs TRBD2, but without DNA this stays unchecked. The sequence was obtained from a human donor in good health. Source material: CD8+ T cells from PBMCs. The CDR3 sequence: CASSLGPMRGGTWDTQYF. Full variable domain (missing parts from reference TRBV7-3 and TRBJ2-3): GAGVSQTPSNKVTEKGKYVELRCDPISGHTALYWYRQSLGQGPEFLIYFQGTGAADDSGLPNDRFFAVRPEGSVSTLKIQRTERGDSAVYLCASSLGPMRGGTWDTQYFGPGTRLTVL.